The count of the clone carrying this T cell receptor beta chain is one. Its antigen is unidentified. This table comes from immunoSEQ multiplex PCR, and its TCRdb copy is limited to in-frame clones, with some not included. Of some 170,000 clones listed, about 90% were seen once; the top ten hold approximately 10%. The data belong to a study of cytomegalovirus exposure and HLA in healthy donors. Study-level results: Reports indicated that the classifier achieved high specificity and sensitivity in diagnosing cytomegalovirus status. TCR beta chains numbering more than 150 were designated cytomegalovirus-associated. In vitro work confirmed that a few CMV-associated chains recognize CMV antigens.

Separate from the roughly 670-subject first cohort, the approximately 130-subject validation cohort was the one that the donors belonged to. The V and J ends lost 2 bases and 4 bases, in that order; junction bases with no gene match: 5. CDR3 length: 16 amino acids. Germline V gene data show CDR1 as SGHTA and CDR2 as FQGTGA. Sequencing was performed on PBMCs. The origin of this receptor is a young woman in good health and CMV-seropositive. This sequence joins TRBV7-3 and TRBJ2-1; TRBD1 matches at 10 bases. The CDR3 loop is CASSLSRDRGYNEQFF. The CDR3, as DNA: TGTGCCAGCAGCTTATCCCGGGACAGGGGTTACAATGAGCAGTTCTTC.